The rows below give T cell receptor beta chains drawn from one sample of a study of blood T cell repertoires in COVID-19. Generated by immunoSEQ multiplex PCR, the TCRdb table keeps only in-frame clones and is missing some. Among tens of thousands of clones listed, around nine tenths were seen once. Sequencing used peripheral blood. These receptors were obtained from an elderly woman with acute or convalescent COVID-19. Both conserved end residues are part of each CDR3. A D gene is named only where the DNA matches it firmly. Not all rows give a size; the values are once, few, many and, for expanded clones, a class.

D gene	clone size	V gene	J gene	CDR3 DNA	CDR3 protein
.	.	TRBV3-1/TRBV3-2	TRBJ2-7	TGTGCCAGCAGCCAAGAGGACTGGGCCTACGAGCAGTACTTC	CASSQEDWAYEQYF
TRBD1	.	TRBV7-8	TRBJ1-2	TGTGCCAGCAGCTTAGCACTGGGGGGACAGGGGACTGGCTACACCTTC	CASSLALGGQGTGYTF
.	.	TRBV2	TRBJ1-1	TGTGCCAGCAGTGGCCCCGGCGGGAGCACTGAAGCTTTCTTT	CASSGPGGSTEAFF
TRBD2	.	TRBV7-3	TRBJ2-1	TGTGCCAGCAGCTTAGCGGGGGGACTAGCGGGAGACAATGAGCAGTTCTTC	CASSLAGGLAGDNEQFF
.	.	TRBV2	TRBJ1-3	TGTGCCAGCAGTGAGAGGTCCGGGACAACTTCCAGCTCTGGAAACACCATATATTTT	CASSERSGTTSSSGNTIYF
TRBD1	.	TRBV13	TRBJ1-2	TGTGCCAGCAGCTGGACAGGGAACATCTATGGCTACACCTTC	CASSWTGNIYGYTF
TRBD2	.	TRBV19	TRBJ2-1	TGTGCCAGTAGTCTAGCGGGTAACAATGAGCAGTTCTTC	CASSLAGNNEQFF
.	.	TRBV19	TRBJ2-3	TGTGCCAGTAACGACAGAGCCCGGGATACGCAGTATTTT	CASNDRARDTQYF
.	.	TRBV11-2	TRBJ2-1	TGTGCCAGCAGCTTAGCTAGCTCCTACAATGAGCAGTTCTTC	CASSLASSYNEQFF
.	few	TRBV4-3	TRBJ2-1	TGCGCCAGCAGCCAAGAAAATACCCCTAGCGTCCTCCGGGTTTACAATGAGCAGTTCTTC	CASSQENTPSVLRVYNEQFF
.	once	TRBV11-3	TRBJ2-1	TGTGCCAGCAGCAGGGGCAATGAGCAGTTCTTC	CASSRGNEQFF
TRBD1	.	TRBV27	TRBJ2-7	TGTGCCAGCAGTTTAGAGGGGACAGGGAGCAACGAGCAGTACTTC	CASSLEGTGSNEQYF
TRBD1	.	TRBV7-2	TRBJ2-7	TGTGCCAGCAGCTTAACGGGACAGGGGACCTACGAGCAGTACTTC	CASSLTGQGTYEQYF
.	.	TRBV5-1	TRBJ2-1	TGCGCCAGCAGCTTGGACCAGTACAATGAGCAGTTCTTC	CASSLDQYNEQFF
TRBD1	.	TRBV5-5	TRBJ1-2	TGTGCCAGCAGCCCAACCCCGGGACAGCAACCTTATGGCTACACCTTC	CASSPTPGQQPYGYTF
.	.	TRBV4-1	TRBJ1-4	TGCGCCAGCAGCCAAGTCATGGTAGCAAATGAAAAACTGTTTTTT	CASSQVMVANEKLFF
TRBD2	.	TRBV3-1/TRBV3-2	TRBJ2-1	TGTGCCAGCAGCCGGACTAGCGGGAGGGGGTCCTACAATGAGCAGTTCTTC	CASSRTSGRGSYNEQFF
TRBD1	.	TRBV27	TRBJ1-4	TGTGCCAGCAGCCGACAGGGGGCTAATGAAAAACTGTTTTTT	CASSRQGANEKLFF